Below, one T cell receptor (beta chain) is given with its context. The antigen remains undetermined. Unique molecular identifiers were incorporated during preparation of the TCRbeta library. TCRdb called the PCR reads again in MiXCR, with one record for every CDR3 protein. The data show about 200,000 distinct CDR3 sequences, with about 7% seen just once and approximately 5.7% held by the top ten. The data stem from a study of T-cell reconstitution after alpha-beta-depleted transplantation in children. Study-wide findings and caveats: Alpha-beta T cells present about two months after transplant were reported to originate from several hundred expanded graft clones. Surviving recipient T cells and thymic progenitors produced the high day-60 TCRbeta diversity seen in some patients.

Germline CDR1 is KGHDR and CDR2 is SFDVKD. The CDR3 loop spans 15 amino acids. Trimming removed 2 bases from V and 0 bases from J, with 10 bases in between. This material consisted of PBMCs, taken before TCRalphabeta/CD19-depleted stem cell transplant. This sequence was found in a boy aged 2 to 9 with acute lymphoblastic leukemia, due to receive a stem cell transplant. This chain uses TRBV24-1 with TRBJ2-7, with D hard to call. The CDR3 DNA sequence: TGTGCCACCAGTGATTCACACGACATCTCCTACGAGCAGTACTTC. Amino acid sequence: CATSDSHDISYEQYF.